One sample yielded the 14 T cell receptor beta chains listed below, sequenced in a study of T cells in Graves' hyperthyroidism and ophthalmopathy. TCR beta CDR3 regions were amplified from RNA. The HTBI primer set was used in a first-round RT-PCR of the TCR CDR3. TCRdb itself ran the multiplex PCR reads through MiXCR, one entry per CDR3 protein. The table lists around 600,000 distinct CDR3 sequences, more than 15% of them singletons, with around 6.6% in the top ten. The source material was blood. These receptors all stem from a woman in her 30s with Graves' hyperthyroidism.

As regards this clonotype: A much bigger clone sits one base away, suggesting this may be a read error. The gene calls are TRBV18 and TRBJ2-1; D is unclear. The J call may be wrong; the DNA end is better matched by TRBJ2-7. This CDR3 is 15 amino acids long. Looked up from germline, CDR1 is KGHSH and CDR2 is LQKENI. In DNA form, the CDR3 reads TGTGCCAGCTCACCACCCTCCCTGGCCTACAATGAGCAGTACTTC. Residues: CASSPPSLAYNEQYF.

This chain connects TRBV4-1 to TRBJ2-7, with 7 positions matching TRBD2. V gave up 0 bases and J gave up 4 bases; unmatched junction bases: 6. CDR3 length equals 15 residues. The germline CDR1 and CDR2 sequences are MGHRA and YSYEKL. The DNA for the CDR3 is TGCGCCAGCAGCCAAGAAGCACTAGCGACGTACGAGCAGTACTTC. It is translated as CASSQEALATYEQYF.

This clonotype was seen a few times. The genes are TRBV20-1 and TRBJ2-3; 7 nucleotides agree with TRBD2. The CDR3 is made up of 14 amino acids. V lost 3 bases to trimming and J lost 6 bases; unmatched junction nucleotides: 9. Germline lookup yields CDR1 DFQATT and CDR2 SNEGSKA (reference sequence). The CDR3: CSASLAGVEDTQYF. The CDR3 DNA reads TGCAGTGCTAGTCTGGCGGGAGTGGAGGATACGCAGTATTTT.

This clonotype was found a few times. Here the CDR3 reads CASSSRLAGYEQYF. The CDR3 DNA is TGTGCCAGCAGTTCAAGACTAGCGGGCTACGAGCAGTACTTC. The chain employs TRBV27 and TRBJ2-7; 10 bases are a match to TRBD2. Germline lookup yields CDR1 MNHEY and CDR2 SMNVEV (reference sequence). J lost 3 bases, V lost 4 bases, and 3 bases had no gene match. This CDR3 comprises 14 residues.

This clonotype was picked up a small number of times. The chain recombines TRBV28 with TRBJ2-1; D perhaps matches TRBD2 (6 bases). The V and J ends lost 7 bases and 3 bases respectively, with 13 bases between them. From germline, CDR1 is MDHEN and CDR2 SYDVKM. The CDR3 length is 14 residues. This CDR3 is CASTTAGHYNEQFF. CDR3 DNA sequence: TGTGCCAGCACTACAGCGGGTCACTACAATGAGCAGTTCTTC.

This clonotype was counted a few times. V usage is TRBV5-5 and J usage is TRBJ2-1; 8 bases align to TRBD2. This CDR3 contains 18 residues. V lost 0 bases, J lost 7 bases, and 15 bases stayed unmatched. In germline, CDR1 is SGHKS, CDR2 YYEKEE (reference sequence). CDR3 loop: CASSLARLAGPNGNEQFF. The CDR3 nucleotides read TGTGCCAGCAGCTTGGCCCGCTTAGCGGGACCCAACGGAAATGAGCAGTTCTTC.

This clonotype was detected a few times. The gene calls are TRBV13 and TRBJ2-5; unclear D gene. This CDR3 has 14 amino acids. V lost 4 bases, J lost 2 bases, and 11 bases lay in between. Germline assignment: CDR1 PRHDT and CDR2 FYEKMQ (reference sequence). DNA of the CDR3: TGTGCCAGCAGCTCGCAGATCGGACAAGAGACCCAGTACTTC. As protein: CASSSQIGQETQYF.

This clonotype appeared many times. V is TRBV4-1 and J is TRBJ2-3; 9 positions agree with TRBD2. V was clipped by 1 base and J by 4 bases; unmatched bases: 3. Germline CDR1 is MGHRA and CDR2 is YSYEKL. The CDR3 has 15 residues. The CDR3 DNA reads as TGCGCCAGCAGCCAAGCGAGGACTAGCGCAGATACGCAGTATTTT. Protein sequence: CASSQARTSADTQYF.

On this clonotype itself: Given a much more abundant clone one base away, this may be a read error. The V call is TRBV30, the J call TRBJ2-1, with 9 bases lining up with TRBD2. The CDR3 extends over 14 amino acids. The V gene end was trimmed by 5 bases and the J gene end by 5 bases; junction bases not matched to a gene: 7. Germline CDR1 reads GTSNPN; CDR2 reads SVGIG (reference sequence). This chain's CDR3 is CAWGPIAGDNEQFF. Here the CDR3 DNA reads TGTGCCTGGGGTCCAATAGCGGGAGACAATGAGCAGTTCTTC. Full variable domain (outside the CDR3, taken from reference TRBV30 and TRBJ2-1): SQTIHQWPATLVQPVGSPLSLECTVEGTSNPNLYWYRQAAGRGLQLLFYSVGIGQISSEVPQNLSASRPQDRQFILSSKKLLLSDSGFYLCAWGPIAGDNEQFFGPGTRLTVL.

This clonotype was counted many times. V gene TRBV10-3 combines with J gene TRBJ2-1; TRBD2 aligns across 10 bases. Germline CDR1 is ENHRY and CDR2 is SYGVKD. The V segment lost 6 bases and the J segment 7 bases; nucleotides outside the gene matches: 3. The CDR3 covers 13 residues. The CDR3 protein is CAIRGTSENEQFF. In DNA form, the CDR3 reads TGTGCCATCAGGGGGACTAGCGAGAATGAGCAGTTCTTC.

The V and J genes are TRBV19 and TRBJ2-3; 9 positions agree with TRBD2. V gave up 2 bases and J gave up 0 bases; unmatched junction bases: 3. Germline lookup yields CDR1 LNHDA and CDR2 SQIVND (reference sequence). There are 16 residues in the CDR3. CDR3 bases: TGTGCCAGTAGTATAACTAGCGGGTATAGCACAGATACGCAGTATTTT. Amino acids: CASSITSGYSTDTQYF.

The chain employs TRBV2 and TRBJ2-7; 11 nucleotides align to TRBD2. The germline V gene has CDR1 SNHLY and CDR2 FYNNEI. V dropped 5 bases and J dropped 7; count of bases not matched to a gene: 13. The CDR3 contains 16 residues. CDR3 protein: CASSPSSGRRRGEQYF. The CDR3 DNA sequence: TGTGCCAGCAGTCCCTCTAGCGGGAGGAGGAGGGGGGAGCAGTACTTC.

In its sample, this clonotype was seen many times. The genes are TRBV29-1 and TRBJ2-1; D might be TRBD2 (5 bases). The CDR3 totals 15 residues. V was shortened by 4 bases and J by 1 base, with 14 bases between the two germline ends. CDR1 is SQVTM and CDR2 is ANQGSEA in the germline V gene. The CDR3 is CSVAQRGLSYNEQFF. As DNA, the CDR3 is TGCAGCGTTGCTCAGAGAGGGCTTTCCTACAATGAGCAGTTCTTC.

Ten or more counts support this clonotype. This sequence joins TRBV20-1 and TRBJ2-7; 9 bases align to TRBD1. V gave up 3 bases and J gave up 7 bases; unmatched junction bases: 10. This CDR3 region has 14 residues. The germline gives CDR1 DFQATT, CDR2 SNEGSKA (reference sequence). For the CDR3, the DNA is TGCAGTGCTAGCGCCATAGACAGGGGGTATGAGCAGTACTTC. It yields the protein CSASAIDRGYEQYF.